These T cell receptor beta chains were read from a single sample in a study of PD-1 blockade in classical Hodgkin lymphoma. Sequencing was performed with immunoSEQ multiplex PCR; in TCRdb, only in-frame clones are kept and a portion is missing. Among tens of thousands of clones, 83% were seen once, and the ten largest hold over 15%. The sample was peripheral blood mononuclear cells (PBMCs), taken before the fourth cycle of nivolumab. Source of these receptors: a human donor with classical Hodgkin lymphoma. CDR3s include the opening cysteine and the closing phenylalanine or tryptophan. The D gene is left open where the match is weak.

V gene: TRBV19; J gene: TRBJ2-2; D gene: -; CDR3 protein: CASSIRGTADTGELFF
V gene: TRBV4-2; J gene: TRBJ2-3; D gene: TRBD2; CDR3 protein: CASSFLAGTTDTQYF
V gene: TRBV7-2; J gene: TRBJ1-1; D gene: -; CDR3 protein: CASRPGPIGTEAFF
V gene: TRBV7-3; J gene: TRBJ2-2; D gene: -; CDR3 protein: CASSLNTRGELFF
V gene: TRBV30; J gene: TRBJ1-1; D gene: -; CDR3 protein: CALRAGATWGTEAFF
V gene: TRBV27; J gene: TRBJ2-1; D gene: -; CDR3 protein: CASNRGRSYNEQFF
V gene: TRBV5-1; J gene: TRBJ1-2; D gene: -; CDR3 protein: CASSLGDGGHHGYTF
V gene: TRBV4-3; J gene: TRBJ1-1; D gene: TRBD1; CDR3 protein: CASSPSQGALVAFF
V gene: TRBV5-4; J gene: TRBJ2-1; D gene: TRBD2; CDR3 protein: CASSLGGLAGGNEQFF
V gene: TRBV9; J gene: TRBJ2-5; D gene: -; CDR3 protein: CASSPRTTLGATQYF
V gene: TRBV14; J gene: TRBJ2-2; D gene: -; CDR3 protein: CASSQVVGTGELFF
V gene: TRBV28; J gene: TRBJ2-7; D gene: -; CDR3 protein: CASRPTNPDYEQYF
V gene: TRBV6-1; J gene: TRBJ1-3; D gene: -; CDR3 protein: CASSPTGTGNTIYF
V gene: TRBV7-6; J gene: TRBJ2-2; D gene: TRBD2; CDR3 protein: CASSLGTSGSNGELFF
V gene: TRBV27; J gene: TRBJ1-1; D gene: -; CDR3 protein: CASSFALGADTEAFF
V gene: TRBV28; J gene: TRBJ1-1; D gene: -; CDR3 protein: CASSSYQGLGTEAFF
V gene: TRBV7-3; J gene: TRBJ2-3; D gene: TRBD2; CDR3 protein: CASSPLAGTTDTQYF
V gene: TRBV10-3; J gene: TRBJ2-7; D gene: -; CDR3 protein: CAISESSYEQYF
V gene: TRBV28; J gene: TRBJ1-1; D gene: -; CDR3 protein: CASTPYAPNPGAEAFF
V gene: TRBV6-4; J gene: TRBJ1-1; D gene: TRBD1; CDR3 protein: CASSDQGATEAFF
V gene: TRBV28; J gene: TRBJ2-3; D gene: -; CDR3 protein: CASTPGVGGQYF
V gene: TRBV19; J gene: TRBJ1-5; D gene: -; CDR3 protein: CASSWVNQPQHF
V gene: TRBV7-9; J gene: TRBJ2-5; D gene: -; CDR3 protein: CASSFESETQYF
V gene: TRBV11-2; J gene: TRBJ1-2; D gene: TRBD1; CDR3 protein: CASSLEQGATYGYTF
V gene: TRBV28; J gene: TRBJ2-2; D gene: -; CDR3 protein: CASSSMKQGSVTGELFF
V gene: TRBV5-6; J gene: TRBJ2-3; D gene: -; CDR3 protein: CASSLVGRHADTQYF
V gene: TRBV29-1; J gene: TRBJ2-7; D gene: -; CDR3 protein: CSVGPGGREQYF
V gene: TRBV5-1; J gene: TRBJ2-7; D gene: -; CDR3 protein: CASSFLGHGYEQYF
V gene: TRBV10-3; J gene: TRBJ2-7; D gene: TRBD1; CDR3 protein: CAITGQGGSYEQYF
V gene: TRBV18; J gene: TRBJ1-2; D gene: -; CDR3 protein: CASSPRRDLGGYTF
V gene: TRBV6-6; J gene: TRBJ2-3; D gene: -; CDR3 protein: CASSGASTDTQYF
V gene: TRBV11-2; J gene: TRBJ2-1; D gene: -; CDR3 protein: CASSLARTDPQFF
V gene: TRBV18; J gene: TRBJ1-2; D gene: -; CDR3 protein: CASSPQADYGYTF
V gene: TRBV11-2; J gene: TRBJ1-2; D gene: -; CDR3 protein: CASSLINYGYTF
V gene: TRBV7-2; J gene: TRBJ2-7; D gene: -; CDR3 protein: CASSSYYEQYF
V gene: TRBV25-1; J gene: TRBJ2-7; D gene: TRBD2; CDR3 protein: CASTPGGSLSYEQYF
V gene: TRBV6-1; J gene: TRBJ1-2; D gene: -; CDR3 protein: CASTLRYGYTF
V gene: TRBV27; J gene: TRBJ2-3; D gene: -; CDR3 protein: CASSSNGMATQYF
V gene: TRBV5-1; J gene: TRBJ2-7; D gene: -; CDR3 protein: CASSLALDSYEQYF
V gene: TRBV12-5; J gene: TRBJ1-1; D gene: -; CDR3 protein: CASGFWGNTEAFF
V gene: TRBV19; J gene: TRBJ1-1; D gene: -; CDR3 protein: CASSIGHITLNTEAFF
V gene: TRBV6-5; J gene: TRBJ2-3; D gene: -; CDR3 protein: CASADGKSTDTQYF
V gene: TRBV10-3; J gene: TRBJ1-2; D gene: -; CDR3 protein: CAISEQQTNYGYTF
V gene: TRBV7-2; J gene: TRBJ2-5; D gene: -; CDR3 protein: CASSLRPHPSGETQYF
V gene: TRBV9; J gene: TRBJ1-5; D gene: -; CDR3 protein: CASSPNGQYSNQPQHF